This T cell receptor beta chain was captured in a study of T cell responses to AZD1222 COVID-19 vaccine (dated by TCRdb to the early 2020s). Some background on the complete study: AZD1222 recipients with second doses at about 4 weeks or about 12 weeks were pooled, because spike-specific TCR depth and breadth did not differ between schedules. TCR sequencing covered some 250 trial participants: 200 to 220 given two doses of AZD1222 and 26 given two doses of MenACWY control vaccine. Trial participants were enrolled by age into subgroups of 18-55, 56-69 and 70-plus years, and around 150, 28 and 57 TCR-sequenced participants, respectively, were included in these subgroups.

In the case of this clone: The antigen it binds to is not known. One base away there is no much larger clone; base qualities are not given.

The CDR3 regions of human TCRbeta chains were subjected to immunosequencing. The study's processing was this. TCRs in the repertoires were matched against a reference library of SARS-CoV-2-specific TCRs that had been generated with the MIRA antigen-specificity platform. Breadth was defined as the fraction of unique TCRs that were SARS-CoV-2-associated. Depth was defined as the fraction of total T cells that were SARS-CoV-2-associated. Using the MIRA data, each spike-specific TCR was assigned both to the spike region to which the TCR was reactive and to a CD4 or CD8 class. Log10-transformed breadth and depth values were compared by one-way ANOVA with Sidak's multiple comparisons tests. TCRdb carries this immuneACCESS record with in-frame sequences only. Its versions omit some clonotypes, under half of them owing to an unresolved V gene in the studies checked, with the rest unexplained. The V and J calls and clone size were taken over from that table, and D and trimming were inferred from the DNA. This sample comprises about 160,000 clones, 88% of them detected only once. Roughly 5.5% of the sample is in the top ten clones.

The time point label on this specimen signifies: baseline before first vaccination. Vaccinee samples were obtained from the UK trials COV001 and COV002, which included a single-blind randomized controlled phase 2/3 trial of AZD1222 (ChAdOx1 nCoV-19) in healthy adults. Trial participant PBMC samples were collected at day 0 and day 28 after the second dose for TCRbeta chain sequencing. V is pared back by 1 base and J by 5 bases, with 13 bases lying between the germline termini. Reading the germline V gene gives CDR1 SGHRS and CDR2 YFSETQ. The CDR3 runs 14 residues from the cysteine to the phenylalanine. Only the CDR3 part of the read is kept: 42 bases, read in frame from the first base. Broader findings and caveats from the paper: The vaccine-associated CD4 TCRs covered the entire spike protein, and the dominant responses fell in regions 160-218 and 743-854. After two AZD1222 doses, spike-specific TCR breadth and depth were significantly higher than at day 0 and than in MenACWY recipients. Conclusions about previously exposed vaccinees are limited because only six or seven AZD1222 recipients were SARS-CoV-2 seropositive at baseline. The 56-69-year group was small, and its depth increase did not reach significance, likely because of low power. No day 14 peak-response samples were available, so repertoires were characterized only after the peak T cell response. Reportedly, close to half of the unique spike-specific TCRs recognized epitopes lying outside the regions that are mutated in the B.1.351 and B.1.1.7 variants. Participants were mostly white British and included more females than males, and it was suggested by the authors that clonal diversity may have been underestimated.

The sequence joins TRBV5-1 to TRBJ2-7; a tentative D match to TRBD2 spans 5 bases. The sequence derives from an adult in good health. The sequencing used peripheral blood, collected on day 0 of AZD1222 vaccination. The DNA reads TGCGCCAGCAGCTTGTCGGGAATTTCCGACGAGCAGTACTTC. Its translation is CASSLSGISDEQYF.